This note documents a single TCR beta chain sequence. A far larger clone differs by one base, so this is likely a read error. The data derive from a study of shared clonotypes between healthy human individuals. Clones were sequenced by immunoSEQ multiplex PCR, and TCRdb holds only the in-frame ones, with some missing. The table lists approximately 470,000 clones, roughly 80% of them singletons. CDR1 LGHNA and CDR2 YNFKEQ come from the germline V gene. V was trimmed by 2 bases and J by 0 bases, leaving 21 bases between them. This CDR3 has 19 residues. Input material: PBMCs. This chain uses TRBV4-2 with TRBJ2-3, with D hard to call. This TCR was sampled from a woman aged 40 to 49 in good health. Some clones in this sample may be carry-over from other donors' samples. The CDR3 region has the DNA TGTGCCAGCAGCCAAACCCGCCATGTGGCGAGCTTTAGCACAGATACGCAGTATTTT. Encoded protein: CASSQTRHVASFSTDTQYF.